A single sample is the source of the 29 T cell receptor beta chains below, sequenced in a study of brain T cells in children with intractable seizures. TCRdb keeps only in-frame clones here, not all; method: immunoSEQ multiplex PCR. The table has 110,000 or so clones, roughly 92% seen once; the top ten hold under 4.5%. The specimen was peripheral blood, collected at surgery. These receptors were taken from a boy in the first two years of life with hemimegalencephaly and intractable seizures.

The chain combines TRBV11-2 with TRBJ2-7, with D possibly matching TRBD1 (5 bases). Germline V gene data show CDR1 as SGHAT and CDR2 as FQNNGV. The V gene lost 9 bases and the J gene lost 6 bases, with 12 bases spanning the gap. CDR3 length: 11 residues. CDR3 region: CASSSQGEQYF. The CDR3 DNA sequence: TGTGCCAGTTCCTCCCAGGGCGAGCAGTACTTC.

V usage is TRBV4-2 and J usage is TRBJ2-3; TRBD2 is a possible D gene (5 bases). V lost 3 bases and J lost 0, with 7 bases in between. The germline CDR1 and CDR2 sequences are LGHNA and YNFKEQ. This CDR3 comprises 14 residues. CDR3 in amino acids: CASSHGLSTDTQYF. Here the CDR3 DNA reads TGTGCCAGCAGCCATGGACTTAGCACAGATACGCAGTATTTT.

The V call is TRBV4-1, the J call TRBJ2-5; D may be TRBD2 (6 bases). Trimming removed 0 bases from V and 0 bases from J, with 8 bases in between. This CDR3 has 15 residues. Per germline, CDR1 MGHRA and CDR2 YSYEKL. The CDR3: CASSQERGNQETQYF. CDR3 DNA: TGCGCCAGCAGCCAAGAGCGGGGCAACCAAGAGACCCAGTACTTC.

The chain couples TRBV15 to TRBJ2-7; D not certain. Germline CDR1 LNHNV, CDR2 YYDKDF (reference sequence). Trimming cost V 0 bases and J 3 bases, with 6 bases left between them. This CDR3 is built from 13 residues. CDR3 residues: CATSRDRYYEQYF. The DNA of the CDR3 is TGTGCCACCAGCAGAGATAGGTACTACGAGCAGTACTTC. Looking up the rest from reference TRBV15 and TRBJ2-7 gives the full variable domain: DAMVIQNPRYQVTQFGKPVTLSCSQTLNHNVMYWYQQKSSQAPKLLFHYYDKDFNNEADTPDNFQSRRPNTSFCFLDIRSPGLGDTAMYLCATSRDRYYEQYFGPGTRLTVT.

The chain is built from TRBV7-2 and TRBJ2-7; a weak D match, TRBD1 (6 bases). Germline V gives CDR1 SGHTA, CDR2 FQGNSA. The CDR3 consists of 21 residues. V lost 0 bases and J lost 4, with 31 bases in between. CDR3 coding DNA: TGTGCCAGCAGCTTAGCAGCACCAACCGACAGGCTTTACCCCTTGTTATACGAGCAGTACTTC. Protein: CASSLAAPTDRLYPLLYEQYF. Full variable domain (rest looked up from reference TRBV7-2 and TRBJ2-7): GAGVSQSPSNKVTEKGKDVELRCDPISGHTALYWYRQSLGQGLEFLIYFQGNSAPDKSGLPSDRFSAERTGGSVSTLTIQRTQQEDSAVYLCASSLAAPTDRLYPLLYEQYFGPGTRLTVT.

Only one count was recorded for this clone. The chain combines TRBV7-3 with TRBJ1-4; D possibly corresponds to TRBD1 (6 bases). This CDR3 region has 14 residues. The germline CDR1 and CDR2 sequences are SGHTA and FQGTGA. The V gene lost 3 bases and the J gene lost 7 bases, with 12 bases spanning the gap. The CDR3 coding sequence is TGTGCCAGCAGCTTGGGGGGGCCCGGTGAAAAACTGTTTTTT. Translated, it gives CASSLGGPGEKLFF.

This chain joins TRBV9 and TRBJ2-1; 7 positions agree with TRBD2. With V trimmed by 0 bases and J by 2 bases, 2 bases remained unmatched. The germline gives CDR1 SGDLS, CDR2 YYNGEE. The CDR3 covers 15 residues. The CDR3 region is CASSVGAGAYNEQFF. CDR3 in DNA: TGTGCCAGCAGCGTAGGCGCGGGGGCCTACAATGAGCAGTTCTTC.

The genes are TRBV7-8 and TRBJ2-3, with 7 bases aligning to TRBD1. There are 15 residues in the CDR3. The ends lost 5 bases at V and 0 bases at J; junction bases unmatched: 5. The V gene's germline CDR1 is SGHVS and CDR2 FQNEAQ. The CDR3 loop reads CASSLQGVSTDTQYF. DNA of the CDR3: TGTGCCAGCAGCCTCCAGGGGGTTAGCACAGATACGCAGTATTTT.

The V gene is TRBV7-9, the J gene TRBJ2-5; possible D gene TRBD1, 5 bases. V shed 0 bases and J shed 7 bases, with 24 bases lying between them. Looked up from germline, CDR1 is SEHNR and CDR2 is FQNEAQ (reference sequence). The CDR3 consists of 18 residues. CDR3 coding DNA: TGTGCCAGCAGCTTAGCGTTGCGGTTAGGGGTCCCTGAAGGGACCCAGTACTTC. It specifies CASSLALRLGVPEGTQYF.

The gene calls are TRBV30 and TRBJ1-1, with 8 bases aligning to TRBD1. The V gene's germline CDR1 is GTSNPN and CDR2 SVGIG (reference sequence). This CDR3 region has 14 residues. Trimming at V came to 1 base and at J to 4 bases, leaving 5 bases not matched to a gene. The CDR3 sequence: CAWSARGPGTEAFF. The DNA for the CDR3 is TGTGCCTGGAGTGCCAGGGGGCCGGGCACTGAAGCTTTCTTT.

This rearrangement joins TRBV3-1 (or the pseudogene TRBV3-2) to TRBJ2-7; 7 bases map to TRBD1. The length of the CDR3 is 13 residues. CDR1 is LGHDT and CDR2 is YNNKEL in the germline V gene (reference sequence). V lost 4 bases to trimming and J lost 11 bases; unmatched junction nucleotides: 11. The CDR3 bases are TGTGCCAGCAGCCCAGCAGACAGGGAAGGGGAGTACTTC. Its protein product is CASSPADREGEYF.

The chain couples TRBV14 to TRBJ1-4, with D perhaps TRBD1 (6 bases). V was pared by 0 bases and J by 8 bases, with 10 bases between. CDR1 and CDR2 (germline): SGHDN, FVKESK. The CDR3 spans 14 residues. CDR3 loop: CASSQELQGEKLFF. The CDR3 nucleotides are TGTGCCAGCAGCCAAGAGCTTCAGGGGGAAAAACTGTTTTTT. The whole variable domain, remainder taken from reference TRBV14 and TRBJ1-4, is EAGVTQFPSHSVIEKGQTVTLRCDPISGHDNLYWYRRVMGKEIKFLLHFVKESKQDESGMPNNRFLAERTGGTYSTLKVQPAELEDSGVYFCASSQELQGEKLFFGSGTQLSVL.

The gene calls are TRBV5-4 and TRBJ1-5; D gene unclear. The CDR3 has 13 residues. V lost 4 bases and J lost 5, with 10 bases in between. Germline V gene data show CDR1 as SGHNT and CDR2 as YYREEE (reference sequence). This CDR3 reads CASSNGRDQPQHF. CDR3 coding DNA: TGTGCCAGCAGCAATGGACGGGATCAGCCCCAGCATTTT.

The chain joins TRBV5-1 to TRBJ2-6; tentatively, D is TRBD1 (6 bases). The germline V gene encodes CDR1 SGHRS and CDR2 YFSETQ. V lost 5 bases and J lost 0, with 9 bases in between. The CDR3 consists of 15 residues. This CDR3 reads CASRTGTSGANVLTF. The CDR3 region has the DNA TGCGCCAGCAGGACAGGAACCTCTGGGGCCAACGTCCTGACTTTC.

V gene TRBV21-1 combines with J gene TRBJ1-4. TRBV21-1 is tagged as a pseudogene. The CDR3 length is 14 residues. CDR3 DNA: TGTGCCAGCAGCAAGGGGGGGCTCAATGAAAAACTGTTTTTT. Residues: CASSKGGLNEKLFF.

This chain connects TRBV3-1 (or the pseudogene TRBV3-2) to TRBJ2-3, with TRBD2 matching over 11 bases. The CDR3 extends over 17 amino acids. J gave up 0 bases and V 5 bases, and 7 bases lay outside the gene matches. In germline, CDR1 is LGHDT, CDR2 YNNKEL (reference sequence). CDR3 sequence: CASSKPGLAASTDTQYF. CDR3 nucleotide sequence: TGTGCCAGCAGCAAGCCGGGACTAGCGGCTAGCACAGATACGCAGTATTTT.

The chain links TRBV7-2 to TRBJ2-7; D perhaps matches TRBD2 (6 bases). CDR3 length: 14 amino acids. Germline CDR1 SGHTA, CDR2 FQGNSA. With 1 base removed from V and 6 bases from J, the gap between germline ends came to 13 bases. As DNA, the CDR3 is TGTGCCAGCAGCTTAGTTCGTGCAGCGGGCGAGCAGTACTTC. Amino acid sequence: CASSLVRAAGEQYF. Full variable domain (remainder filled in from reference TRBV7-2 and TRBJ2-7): GAGVSQSPSNKVTEKGKDVELRCDPISGHTALYWYRQSLGQGLEFLIYFQGNSAPDKSGLPSDRFSAERTGGSVSTLTIQRTQQEDSAVYLCASSLVRAAGEQYFGPGTRLTVT.

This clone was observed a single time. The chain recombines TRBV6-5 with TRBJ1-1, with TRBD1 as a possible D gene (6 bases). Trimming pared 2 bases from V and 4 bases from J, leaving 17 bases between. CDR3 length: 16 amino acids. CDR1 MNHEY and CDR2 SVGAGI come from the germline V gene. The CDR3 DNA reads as TGTGCCAGCAGTTACCAACGTGGGACATCCGTCACTGAAGCTTTCTTT. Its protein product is CASSYQRGTSVTEAFF.

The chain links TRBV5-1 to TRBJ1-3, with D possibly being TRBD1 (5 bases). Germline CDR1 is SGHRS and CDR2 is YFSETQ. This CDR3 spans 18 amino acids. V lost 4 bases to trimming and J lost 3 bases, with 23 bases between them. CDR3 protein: CASSPRWPGRNDGNTIYF. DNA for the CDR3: TGCGCCAGCAGCCCACGGTGGCCAGGGCGGAATGATGGAAACACCATATATTTT.

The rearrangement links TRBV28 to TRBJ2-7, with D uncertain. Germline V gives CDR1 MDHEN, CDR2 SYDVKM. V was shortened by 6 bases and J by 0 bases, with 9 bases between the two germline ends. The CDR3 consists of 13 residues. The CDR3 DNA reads TGTGCCAGCAGGACGGCCGGCTCCTACGAGCAGTACTTC. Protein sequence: CASRTAGSYEQYF.

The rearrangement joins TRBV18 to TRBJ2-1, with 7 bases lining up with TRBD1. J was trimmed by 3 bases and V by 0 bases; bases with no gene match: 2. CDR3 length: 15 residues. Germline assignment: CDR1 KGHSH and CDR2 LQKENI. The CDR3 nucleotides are TGTGCCAGCTCACCACCCAGGGGGATCTACAATGAGCAGTTCTTC. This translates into CASSPPRGIYNEQFF.

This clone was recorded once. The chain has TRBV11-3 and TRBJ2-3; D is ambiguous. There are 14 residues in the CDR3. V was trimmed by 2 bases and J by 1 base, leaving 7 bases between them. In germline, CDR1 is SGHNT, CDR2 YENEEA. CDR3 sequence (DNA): TGTGCCAGCAGCTTATTTAGTGGCACAGATACGCAGTATTTT. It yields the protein CASSLFSGTDTQYF.

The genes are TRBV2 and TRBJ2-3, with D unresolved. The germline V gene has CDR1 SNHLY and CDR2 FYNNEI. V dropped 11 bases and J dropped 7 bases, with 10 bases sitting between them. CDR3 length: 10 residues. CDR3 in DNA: TGTGCCGGAGCGTCAAATACGCAGTATTTT. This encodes CAGASNTQYF.

The chain's CDR3 is CASSQLGLLNTF. CDR3 nucleotide sequence: TGTGCCAGCAGCCAACTGGGACTTCTCAACACCTTC. The chain has TRBV3-1 (or the pseudogene TRBV3-2) and TRBJ1-2; tentative D call: TRBD1 (5 bases). The CDR3 contains 12 residues. Germline V CDR1 and CDR2: LGHDT, YNNKEL (reference sequence). Trimming removed 2 bases at V and 12 bases at J, with 13 bases between.

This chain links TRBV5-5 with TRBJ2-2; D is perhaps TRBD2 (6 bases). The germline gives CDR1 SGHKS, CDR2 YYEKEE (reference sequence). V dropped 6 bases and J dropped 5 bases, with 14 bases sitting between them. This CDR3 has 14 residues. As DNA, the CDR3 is TGTGCCAGCATTGACGCGGGAAGGACCGGGGAGCTGTTTTTT. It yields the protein CASIDAGRTGELFF.

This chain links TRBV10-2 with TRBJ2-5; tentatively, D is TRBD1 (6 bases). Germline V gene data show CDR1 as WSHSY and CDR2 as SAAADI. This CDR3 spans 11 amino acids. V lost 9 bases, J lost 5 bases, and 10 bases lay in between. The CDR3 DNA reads TGCGCCAGTCTGAGGGGGGAGACCCAGTACTTC. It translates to CASLRGETQYF.

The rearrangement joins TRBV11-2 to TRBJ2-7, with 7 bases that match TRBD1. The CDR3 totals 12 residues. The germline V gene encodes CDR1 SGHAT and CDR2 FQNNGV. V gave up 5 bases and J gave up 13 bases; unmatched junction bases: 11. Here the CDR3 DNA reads TGTGCCAGCAGCCCAGCCCCCCAGGGGGTTTACTTC. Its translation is CASSPAPQGVYF.

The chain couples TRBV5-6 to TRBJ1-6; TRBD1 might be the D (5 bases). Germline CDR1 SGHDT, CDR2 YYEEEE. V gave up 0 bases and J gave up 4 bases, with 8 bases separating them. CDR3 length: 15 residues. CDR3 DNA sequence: TGTGCCAGCAGCTTGGAGGGACGGTATAATTCACCCCTCCACTTT. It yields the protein CASSLEGRYNSPLHF.

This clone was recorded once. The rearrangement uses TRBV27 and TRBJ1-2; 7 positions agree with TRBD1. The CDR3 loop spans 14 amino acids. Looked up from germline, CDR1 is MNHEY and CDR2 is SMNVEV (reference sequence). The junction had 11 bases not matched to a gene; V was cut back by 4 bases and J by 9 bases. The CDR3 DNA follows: TGTGCCAGCAGTTATAGCAGGGGGGTCTCCCGCTACACCTTC. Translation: CASSYSRGVSRYTF.